The rows below give T cell receptor beta chains drawn from one sample of a study of spatial heterogeneity in lung cancer. MiXCR, applied by TCRdb to the 5' RACE reads, yields one record per CDR3 protein. The sample lists about 42,000 distinct CDR3 sequences; 6.5% to 8.5% were seen once. Sequences were derived from PBMCs, sampled at surgery. These receptors all come from a female donor with early-stage non-small cell lung cancer. Both conserved end residues are part of each CDR3. The D gene is left open where the match is weak.

d_gene	v_gene	j_gene	CDR3aa
.	TRBV29-1	TRBJ2-5	CSTRAQETQYF
TRBD1	TRBV6-6	TRBJ1-4	CASSYSRLRQGDEKLFF
TRBD1	TRBV6-5	TRBJ2-5	CASSYLRTGDLETQYF
.	TRBV30	TRBJ2-1	CAWSFKGSYNEQFF
TRBD2	TRBV3-1	TRBJ2-7	CASSHRGLANPYEQYF
.	TRBV6-6	TRBJ1-1	CASSARQAVNTEAFF
.	TRBV3-1	TRBJ1-3	CASSQANSRLSGNTIYF
.	TRBV28	TRBJ2-7	CASSTFRPYEQYF
TRBD1	TRBV6-1	TRBJ1-5	CASSERGLNQPQHF
.	TRBV7-2	TRBJ1-6	CASSLAGSTYNSPLHF
.	TRBV5-1	TRBJ2-7	CASSLTETYEQYF
.	TRBV7-9	TRBJ1-5	CASSLFDGAKRQPQHF
.	TRBV11-1	TRBJ2-3	CASSSVVRTQYF
.	TRBV6-6	TRBJ2-6	CASYGAWGANVLTF
.	TRBV4-1	TRBJ1-2	CASRMERINYGYTF
.	TRBV20-1	TRBJ2-1	CSARGPSGGLYNEQFF
.	TRBV6-5	TRBJ2-7	CASHGTSTYEQYF